Detailed here is one T cell receptor beta chain. In the original workflow: Counts of nucleated cells, estimated from reference gene primer amplification, were obtained. Some clones are missing from TCRdb's copy, which holds only in-frame ones; the method was immunoSEQ multiplex PCR. The DNA gave D and trimming, while V, J and clone size come from that table. The top ten clones hold about 5.1% of a sample with about 73,000 clones, 90% of them seen once. CDR1 and CDR2 (germline): SGHAT, FQNNGV. This CDR3 has 14 amino acids. The J segment lost 5 bases and the V segment lost 5 bases, leaving 7 bases of the junction unmatched. The sample originates from a study of blood T cell repertoires in COVID-19. Background on the study: Donors in the United States, Italy and Spain gave samples during acute or convalescent COVID-19. Sources were T cells, B-cell-depleted T cells, or PBMCs; the material itself was cDNA or gDNA.

This chain links TRBV11-2 with TRBJ2-7, with 9 bases that match TRBD1. The clonotype originates from a young woman with acute or convalescent COVID-19. The sample comprised peripheral blood. In nucleotides, the CDR3 is TGTGCCAGCAGCACAGGGACAGGGAGACACGAGCAGTACTTC. It specifies CASSTGTGRHEQYF. Combining the CDR3 with reference TRBV11-2 and TRBJ2-7 gives the whole variable domain EAGVAQSPRYKIIEKRQSVAFWCNPISGHATLYWYQQILGQGPKLLIQFQNNGVVDDSQLPKDRFSAERLKGVDSTLKIQPAKLEDSAVYLCASSTGTGRHEQYFGPGTRLTVT.